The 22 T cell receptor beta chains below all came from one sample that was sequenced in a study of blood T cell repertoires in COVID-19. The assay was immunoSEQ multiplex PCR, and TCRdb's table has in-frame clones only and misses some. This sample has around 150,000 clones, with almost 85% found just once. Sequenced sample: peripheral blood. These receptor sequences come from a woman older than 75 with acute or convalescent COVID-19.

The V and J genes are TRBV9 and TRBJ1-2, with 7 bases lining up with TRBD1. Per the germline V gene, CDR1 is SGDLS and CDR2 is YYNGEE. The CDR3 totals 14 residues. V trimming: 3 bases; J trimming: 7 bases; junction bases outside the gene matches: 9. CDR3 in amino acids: CASSEPGTVSGYTF. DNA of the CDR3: TGTGCCAGCAGCGAGCCGGGGACAGTATCTGGCTACACCTTC. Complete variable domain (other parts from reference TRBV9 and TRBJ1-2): DSGVTQTPKHLITATGQRVTLRCSPRSGDLSVYWYQQSLDQGLQFLIQYYNGEERAKGNILERFSAQQFPDLHSELNLSSLELGDSALYFCASSEPGTVSGYTFGSGTRLTVV.

Here the CDR3 reads CASSLVPSGNSYEQYF. In nucleotides, the CDR3 is TGTGCCAGCAGCTTAGTACCCAGCGGGAACTCCTACGAGCAGTACTTC. This chain joins TRBV11-2 and TRBJ2-7, with TRBD2 identical over 7 bases. Trimming took 1 base from V and 0 from J; bases not matched to a gene: 6. The CDR3 is 16 amino acids. CDR1 SGHAT and CDR2 FQNNGV come from the germline V gene.

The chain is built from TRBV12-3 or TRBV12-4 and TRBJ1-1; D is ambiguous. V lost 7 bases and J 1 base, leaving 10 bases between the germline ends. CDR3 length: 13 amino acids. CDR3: CASKVVANTEAFF. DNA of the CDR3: TGTGCCAGCAAGGTCGTAGCGAACACTGAAGCTTTCTTT.

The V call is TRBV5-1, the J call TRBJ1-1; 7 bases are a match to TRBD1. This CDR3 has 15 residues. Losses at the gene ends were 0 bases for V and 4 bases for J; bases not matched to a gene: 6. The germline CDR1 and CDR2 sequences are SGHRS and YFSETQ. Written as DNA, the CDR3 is TGCGCCAGCAGCTTGGGGAGACAGGGTGGCACTGAAGCTTTCTTT. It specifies CASSLGRQGGTEAFF. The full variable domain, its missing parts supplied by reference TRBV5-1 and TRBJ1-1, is KAGVTQTPRYLIKTRGQQVTLSCSPISGHRSVSWYQQTPGQGLQFLFEYFSETQRNKGNFPGRFSGRQFSNSRSEMNVSTLELGDSALYLCASSLGRQGGTEAFFGQGTRLTVV.

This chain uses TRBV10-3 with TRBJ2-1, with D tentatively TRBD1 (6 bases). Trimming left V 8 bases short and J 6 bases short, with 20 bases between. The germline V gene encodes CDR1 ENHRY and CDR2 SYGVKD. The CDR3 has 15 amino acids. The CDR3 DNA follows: TGTGCCATCCAGGTGAAGACAGGACAAAGCAATGAGCAGTTCTTC. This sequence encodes CAIQVKTGQSNEQFF.

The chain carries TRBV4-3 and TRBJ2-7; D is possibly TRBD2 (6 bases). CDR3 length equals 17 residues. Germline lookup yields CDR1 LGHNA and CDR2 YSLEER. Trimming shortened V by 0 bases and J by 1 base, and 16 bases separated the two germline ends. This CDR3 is CASSQDVSGTWSYEQYF. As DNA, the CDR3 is TGCGCCAGCAGCCAAGATGTTAGTGGGACTTGGTCCTACGAGCAGTACTTC.

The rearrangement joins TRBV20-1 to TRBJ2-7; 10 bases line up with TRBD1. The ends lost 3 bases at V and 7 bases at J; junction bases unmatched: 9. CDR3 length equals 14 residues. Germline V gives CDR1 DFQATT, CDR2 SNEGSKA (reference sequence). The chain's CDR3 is CSASEGTGALEQYF. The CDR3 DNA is TGCAGTGCTAGTGAGGGGACAGGGGCCTTAGAGCAGTACTTC.

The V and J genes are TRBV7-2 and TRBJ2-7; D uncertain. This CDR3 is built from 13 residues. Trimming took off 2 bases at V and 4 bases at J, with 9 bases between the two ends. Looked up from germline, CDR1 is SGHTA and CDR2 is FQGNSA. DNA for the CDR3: TGTGCCAGCAGCTTATCCCGGGTTTACGAGCAGTACTTC. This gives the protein CASSLSRVYEQYF.

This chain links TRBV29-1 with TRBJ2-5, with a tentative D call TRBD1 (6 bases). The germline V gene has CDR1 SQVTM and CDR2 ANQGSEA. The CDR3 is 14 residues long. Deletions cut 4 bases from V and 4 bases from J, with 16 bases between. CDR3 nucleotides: TGCAGCGTTGTAGACCGCAGGGGTCCAGAGACCCAGTACTTC. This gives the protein CSVVDRRGPETQYF.

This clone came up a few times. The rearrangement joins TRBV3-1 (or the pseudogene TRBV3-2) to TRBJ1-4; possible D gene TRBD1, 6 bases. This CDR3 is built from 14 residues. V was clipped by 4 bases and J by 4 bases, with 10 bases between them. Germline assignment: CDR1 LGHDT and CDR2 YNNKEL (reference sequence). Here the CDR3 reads CASSLKQGNEKLFF. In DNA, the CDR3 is TGTGCCAGCAGCCTGAAACAGGGTAATGAAAAACTGTTTTTT.

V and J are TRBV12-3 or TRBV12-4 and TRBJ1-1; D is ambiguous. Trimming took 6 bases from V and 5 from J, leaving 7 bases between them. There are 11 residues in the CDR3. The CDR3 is CASSRRTEAFF. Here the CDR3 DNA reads TGTGCCAGCAGCCGGAGGACTGAAGCTTTCTTT.

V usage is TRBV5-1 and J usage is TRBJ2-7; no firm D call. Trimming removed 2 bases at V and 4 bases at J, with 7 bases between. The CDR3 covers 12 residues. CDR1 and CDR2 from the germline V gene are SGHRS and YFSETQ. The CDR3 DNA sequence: TGCGCCAGCAGCTTCCGTTCTTACGAGCAGTACTTC. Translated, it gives CASSFRSYEQYF. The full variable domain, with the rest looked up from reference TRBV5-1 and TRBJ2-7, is KAGVTQTPRYLIKTRGQQVTLSCSPISGHRSVSWYQQTPGQGLQFLFEYFSETQRNKGNFPGRFSGRQFSNSRSEMNVSTLELGDSALYLCASSFRSYEQYFGPGTRLTVT.

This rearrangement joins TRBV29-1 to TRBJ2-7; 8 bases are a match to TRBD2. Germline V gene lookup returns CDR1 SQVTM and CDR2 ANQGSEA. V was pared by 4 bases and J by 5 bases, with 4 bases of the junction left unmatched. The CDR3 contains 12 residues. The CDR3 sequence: CSVVGLENEQYF. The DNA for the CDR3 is TGCAGCGTTGTGGGACTAGAGAACGAGCAGTACTTC.

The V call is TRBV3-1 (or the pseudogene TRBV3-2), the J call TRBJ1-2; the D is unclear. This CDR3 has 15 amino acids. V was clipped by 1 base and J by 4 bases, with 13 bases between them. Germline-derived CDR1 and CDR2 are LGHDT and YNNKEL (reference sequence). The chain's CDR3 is CASSQAGPGSYGYTF. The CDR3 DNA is TGTGCCAGCAGCCAAGCCGGACCTGGGAGCTATGGCTACACCTTC.

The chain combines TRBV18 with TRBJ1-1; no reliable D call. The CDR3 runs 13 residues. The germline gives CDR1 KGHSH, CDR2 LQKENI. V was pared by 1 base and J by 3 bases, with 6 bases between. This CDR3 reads CASSPRRDTEAFF. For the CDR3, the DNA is TGTGCCAGCTCACCACGGCGGGACACTGAAGCTTTCTTT.

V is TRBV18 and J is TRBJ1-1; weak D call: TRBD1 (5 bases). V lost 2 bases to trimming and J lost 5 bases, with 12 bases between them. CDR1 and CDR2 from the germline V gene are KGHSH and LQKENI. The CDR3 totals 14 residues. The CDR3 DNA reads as TGTGCCAGCTCACCAAGGCGGGGGGAGACTGAAGCTTTCTTT. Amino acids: CASSPRRGETEAFF.

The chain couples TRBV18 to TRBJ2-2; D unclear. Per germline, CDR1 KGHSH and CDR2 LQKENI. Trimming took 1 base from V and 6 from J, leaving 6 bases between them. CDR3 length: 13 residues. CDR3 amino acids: CASSPQAAGELFF. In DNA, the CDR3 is TGTGCCAGCTCACCACAAGCCGCCGGGGAGCTGTTTTTT.

The DNA for the CDR3 is TGTGCCAGCAGCTTACAGGGAGGGGGGGGTAATCAGCCCCAGCATTTT. It encodes CASSLQGGGGNQPQHF. The chain employs TRBV7-9 and TRBJ1-5; maybe TRBD1 (6 bases). Germline CDR1 SEHNR, CDR2 FQNEAQ (reference sequence). V lost 2 bases and J 4 bases, leaving 15 bases between the germline ends. The CDR3 totals 16 residues.

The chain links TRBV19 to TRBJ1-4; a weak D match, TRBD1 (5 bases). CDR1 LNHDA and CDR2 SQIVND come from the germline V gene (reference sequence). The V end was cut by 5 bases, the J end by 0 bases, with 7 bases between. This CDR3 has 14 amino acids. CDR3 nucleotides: TGTGCCAGTAGTCCGACAGCAACTAATGAAAAACTGTTTTTT. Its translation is CASSPTATNEKLFF.

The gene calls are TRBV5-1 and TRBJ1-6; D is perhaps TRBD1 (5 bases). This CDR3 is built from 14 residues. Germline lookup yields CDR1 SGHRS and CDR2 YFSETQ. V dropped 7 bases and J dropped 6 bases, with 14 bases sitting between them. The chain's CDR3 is CASGLRTTNSPLHF. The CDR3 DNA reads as TGCGCCAGCGGTTTAAGGACAACTAATTCACCCCTCCACTTT.

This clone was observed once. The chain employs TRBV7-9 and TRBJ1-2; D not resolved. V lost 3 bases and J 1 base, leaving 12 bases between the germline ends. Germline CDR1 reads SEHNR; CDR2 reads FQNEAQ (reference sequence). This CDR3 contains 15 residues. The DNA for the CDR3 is TGTGCCAGCAGCTTTCCCCCCCCACTTAACTATGGCTACACCTTC. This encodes CASSFPPPLNYGYTF.

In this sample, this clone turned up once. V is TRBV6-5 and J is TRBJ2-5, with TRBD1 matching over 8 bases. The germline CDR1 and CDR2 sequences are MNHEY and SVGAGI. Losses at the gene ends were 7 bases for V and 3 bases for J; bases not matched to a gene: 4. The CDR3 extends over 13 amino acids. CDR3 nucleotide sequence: TGTGCCAGCACGGGACAGGTTGAAGAGACCCAGTACTTC. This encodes CASTGQVEETQYF.